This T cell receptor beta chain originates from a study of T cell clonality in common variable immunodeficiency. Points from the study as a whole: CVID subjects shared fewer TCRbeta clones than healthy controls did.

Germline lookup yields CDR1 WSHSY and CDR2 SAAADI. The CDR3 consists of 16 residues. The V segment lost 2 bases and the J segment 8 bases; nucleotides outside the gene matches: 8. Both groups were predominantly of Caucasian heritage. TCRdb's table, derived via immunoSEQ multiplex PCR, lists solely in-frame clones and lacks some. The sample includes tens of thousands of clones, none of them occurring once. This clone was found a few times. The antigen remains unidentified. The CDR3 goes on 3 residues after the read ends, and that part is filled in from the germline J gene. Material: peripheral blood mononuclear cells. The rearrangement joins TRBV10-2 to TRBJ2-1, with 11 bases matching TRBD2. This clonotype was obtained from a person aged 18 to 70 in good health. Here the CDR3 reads CASSEPGLAGTYEQFF. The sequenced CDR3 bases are TGCGCCAGCAGTGAGCCTGGACTAGCGGGCACGTATGAG.